Listed below are T cell receptor beta chains from one sample, sequenced in a study of blood T cell repertoires in COVID-19. TCRdb keeps only in-frame clones here, not all; method: immunoSEQ multiplex PCR. The repertoire holds under 250,000 clones, with around 89% as singletons. What was sequenced was peripheral blood. These TCRs come from a woman in her 30s with COVID-19, enrolled during active disease. Both conserved end residues are part of each CDR3. The order of the fields is J gene, D gene, clone size, V gene, CDR3 DNA, CDR3 protein. D genes are given only for firm matches. Clone size, where shown, is once, few, many, or a class for clones that have expanded.

J gene: TRBJ2-3; D gene: NA; clone size: NA; V gene: TRBV24-1; CDR3 DNA: TGTGCCACCAGTTCCTCATCCGGGGGGCTGCGGACAGATACGCAGTATTTT; CDR3 protein: CATSSSSGGLRTDTQYF
J gene: TRBJ1-2; D gene: TRBD1; clone size: NA; V gene: TRBV27; CDR3 DNA: TGTGCCAGCAGAACAACAACAGGGGTGTACGGCTACACCTTC; CDR3 protein: CASRTTTGVYGYTF
J gene: TRBJ2-1; D gene: NA; clone size: NA; V gene: TRBV3-1/TRBV3-2; CDR3 DNA: TGTGCCAGCAGCCAGCTCTACAGCTCCTACAATGAGCAGTTCTTC; CDR3 protein: CASSQLYSSYNEQFF
J gene: TRBJ1-2; D gene: TRBD1; clone size: NA; V gene: TRBV11-3; CDR3 DNA: TGTGCCAGCAGCCCACGGGACAGGGTATATGGCTACACCTTC; CDR3 protein: CASSPRDRVYGYTF
J gene: TRBJ1-6; D gene: NA; clone size: few; V gene: TRBV11-2; CDR3 DNA: TGTGCCAGCAGCTTACAAGGGGTGTTAGGTTCACCCCTCCACTTT; CDR3 protein: CASSLQGVLGSPLHF
J gene: TRBJ2-3; D gene: NA; clone size: NA; V gene: TRBV6-5; CDR3 DNA: TGTGCCAGCAGCTATACGAGCACAGATACGCAGTATTTT; CDR3 protein: CASSYTSTDTQYF
J gene: TRBJ1-2; D gene: NA; clone size: NA; V gene: TRBV6-5; CDR3 DNA: TGTGCCAGCAGTTACTCGATCATCGGGGGGAACTATGGCTACACCTTC; CDR3 protein: CASSYSIIGGNYGYTF
J gene: TRBJ2-1; D gene: NA; clone size: NA; V gene: TRBV4-3; CDR3 DNA: TGCGCCAGCAGCCAAGATTTCCGCGGGCAGAAGTACAATGAGCAGTTCTTC; CDR3 protein: CASSQDFRGQKYNEQFF
J gene: TRBJ1-3; D gene: TRBD1; clone size: NA; V gene: TRBV28; CDR3 DNA: TGTGCCAGCAGTTTGGGGACAGGGGTTCGTCTGGGAAACACCATATATTTT; CDR3 protein: CASSLGTGVRLGNTIYF
J gene: TRBJ2-3; D gene: NA; clone size: NA; V gene: TRBV13; CDR3 DNA: TGTGCCAGCAGCTTATCCCAGGGAAGTACAGATACGCAGTATTTT; CDR3 protein: CASSLSQGSTDTQYF
J gene: TRBJ1-2; D gene: TRBD1; clone size: few; V gene: TRBV4-1; CDR3 DNA: TGCGCCAGCAGCCCCGGACAGGGCCGCTATGGCTACACCTTC; CDR3 protein: CASSPGQGRYGYTF
J gene: TRBJ1-6; D gene: NA; clone size: few; V gene: TRBV27; CDR3 DNA: TGTGCCAGCGGGCAGTTCAGTGAGTCACCCCTCCACTTT; CDR3 protein: CASGQFSESPLHF
J gene: TRBJ2-7; D gene: NA; clone size: NA; V gene: TRBV2; CDR3 DNA: TGTGCCAGCCGAAGGAGCTACGAGCAGTACTTC; CDR3 protein: CASRRSYEQYF
J gene: TRBJ2-1; D gene: NA; clone size: NA; V gene: TRBV6-2/TRBV6-3; CDR3 DNA: TGTGCCAGCAGTTGGGCGGGCAATGAGCAGTTCTTC; CDR3 protein: CASSWAGNEQFF
J gene: TRBJ2-3; D gene: NA; clone size: NA; V gene: TRBV4-2; CDR3 DNA: TGTGCCAGCAGCCAACGTGTTCAGCGGGGCACAGATACGCAGTATTTT; CDR3 protein: CASSQRVQRGTDTQYF
J gene: TRBJ2-3; D gene: NA; clone size: NA; V gene: TRBV7-2; CDR3 DNA: TGTGCCAGCAGCCTGGGGCAGGGGACAGATACGCAGTATTTT; CDR3 protein: CASSLGQGTDTQYF
J gene: TRBJ1-5; D gene: TRBD1; clone size: NA; V gene: TRBV30; CDR3 DNA: TGTGCCTGGTCAGGGGGCGGAAGCCAGCCCCAGCATTTT; CDR3 protein: CAWSGGGSQPQHF
J gene: TRBJ1-1; D gene: NA; clone size: NA; V gene: TRBV18; CDR3 DNA: TGTGCCAGCTCACCAGCAGGGCACCTGAACACTGAAGCTTTCTTT; CDR3 protein: CASSPAGHLNTEAFF
J gene: TRBJ2-3; D gene: TRBD2; clone size: NA; V gene: TRBV6-2/TRBV6-3; CDR3 DNA: TGTGCCAGCAGCCCAACACCCTATAGCGGGGGGGCGTCAGATACGCAGTATTTT; CDR3 protein: CASSPTPYSGGASDTQYF
J gene: TRBJ2-7; D gene: TRBD2; clone size: NA; V gene: TRBV7-2; CDR3 DNA: TGTGCCAGCACCAGAGCGGGGGACCACTACGAGCAGTACTTC; CDR3 protein: CASTRAGDHYEQYF
J gene: TRBJ1-1; D gene: TRBD1; clone size: NA; V gene: TRBV5-1; CDR3 DNA: TGCGCCAGCAGCAGCAGGACAGGGGGCGGAATGAACACTGAAGCTTTCTTT; CDR3 protein: CASSSRTGGGMNTEAFF
J gene: TRBJ2-3; D gene: TRBD1; clone size: NA; V gene: TRBV5-7; CDR3 DNA: TGTGCCAGCAGCTGGCGGGACAGGGGAGGGGGGGCCACAGATACGCAGTATTTT; CDR3 protein: CASSWRDRGGGATDTQYF
J gene: TRBJ2-7; D gene: NA; clone size: few; V gene: TRBV4-2; CDR3 DNA: TGTGCCAGCAGCCCCAGTGCAGGGAAGGCCTACGAGCAGTACTTC; CDR3 protein: CASSPSAGKAYEQYF
J gene: TRBJ2-2; D gene: NA; clone size: NA; V gene: TRBV28; CDR3 DNA: TGTGCCAGCAGTCCCCCGGCGAACACCGGGGAGCTGTTTTTT; CDR3 protein: CASSPPANTGELFF
J gene: TRBJ2-3; D gene: TRBD1; clone size: NA; V gene: TRBV19; CDR3 DNA: TGTGCCAGTAGTTCCCGGGACAGGGGGCGCGGAGATACGCAGTATTTT; CDR3 protein: CASSSRDRGRGDTQYF
J gene: TRBJ2-6; D gene: NA; clone size: NA; V gene: TRBV2; CDR3 DNA: TGTGCCAGCCACTCTGGGGCCAACGTCCTGACTTTC; CDR3 protein: CASHSGANVLTF
J gene: TRBJ2-3; D gene: NA; clone size: once; V gene: TRBV7-2; CDR3 DNA: TGTGCCAGCAGCTTTATGGCAGGGCCCACAGATACGCAGTATTTT; CDR3 protein: CASSFMAGPTDTQYF
J gene: TRBJ2-1; D gene: NA; clone size: once; V gene: TRBV11-2; CDR3 DNA: TGTGCCAGCAGCTTAGGACTGTACAATGAGCAGTTCTTC; CDR3 protein: CASSLGLYNEQFF
J gene: TRBJ2-7; D gene: NA; clone size: NA; V gene: TRBV7-9; CDR3 DNA: TGTGCCAGCAGCCTCCGGGACAAATCCTACGAGCAGTACTTC; CDR3 protein: CASSLRDKSYEQYF
J gene: TRBJ1-1; D gene: NA; clone size: NA; V gene: TRBV19; CDR3 DNA: TGTGCCAGTAGTCTCGTGGAGGGCTGGACTGAAGCTTTCTTT; CDR3 protein: CASSLVEGWTEAFF
J gene: TRBJ1-1; D gene: NA; clone size: NA; V gene: TRBV7-9; CDR3 DNA: TGTGCCAGCAGCTTAGTTCGGGGGGCGAAAACTGAAGCTTTCTTT; CDR3 protein: CASSLVRGAKTEAFF
J gene: TRBJ1-6; D gene: NA; clone size: NA; V gene: TRBV28; CDR3 DNA: TGTGCCAGCAGTTTAGAGTTCAAGGGCAGGGTTCTCCACTTT; CDR3 protein: CASSLEFKGRVLHF
J gene: TRBJ2-5; D gene: TRBD2; clone size: once; V gene: TRBV9; CDR3 DNA: TGTGCCAGCATTAGCGGGGGCCAAGAGACCCAGTACTTC; CDR3 protein: CASISGGQETQYF
J gene: TRBJ1-5; D gene: TRBD1; clone size: NA; V gene: TRBV4-1; CDR3 DNA: TGCGCCAGCAGCCAGTATACAGGGGGCGCTTCTAATCAGCCCCAGCATTTT; CDR3 protein: CASSQYTGGASNQPQHF
J gene: TRBJ2-5; D gene: NA; clone size: once; V gene: TRBV7-2; CDR3 DNA: TGTGCCAGCAGCTTATCTTACAGGGGAGGAGAGACCCAGTACTTC; CDR3 protein: CASSLSYRGGETQYF